One sample yielded the 23 T cell receptor beta chains listed below, sequenced in a study of CD8 T cells in Susac syndrome. Reverse transcription of 0.5 to 1 ug RNA was performed with random hexamers. A single record per CDR3 protein comes from TCRdb applying MiXCR to the immunoSEQ multiplex PCR reads. In the table there are around 280,000 distinct CDR3 sequences, about 90% of which are singletons. Sequenced: CD4+ T cells from PBMCs. The receptor set was obtained from a human donor with multiple sclerosis.

The chain has TRBV4-2 and TRBJ2-3, with D possibly TRBD2 on 5 matching bases. The germline gives CDR1 LGHNA, CDR2 YNFKEQ. This CDR3 has 16 amino acids. Trimming removed 4 bases at V and 3 bases at J, with 17 bases between. In DNA, the CDR3 is TGTGCCAGCAGCCGGCCGGCTCCACTAGGTACAGATACGCAGTATTTT. Translated: CASSRPAPLGTDTQYF.

This clonotype appeared a single time. The gene calls are TRBV10-3 and TRBJ1-2; 9 bases fit TRBD1. The V segment lost 6 bases and the J segment 4 bases; nucleotides outside the gene matches: 6. CDR1 and CDR2 from the germline V gene are ENHRY and SYGVKD. CDR3 length: 14 amino acids. CDR3 sequence reads: CAIRSTGGIYGYTF. The CDR3 DNA is TGTGCCATCAGATCGACAGGGGGAATCTATGGCTACACCTTC.

This clonotype was recorded once. The gene calls are TRBV7-9 and TRBJ2-3; no clear D gene. This CDR3 is built from 13 residues. V was shortened by 5 bases and J by 6 bases, with 12 bases between the two germline ends. CDR1 is SEHNR and CDR2 is FQNEAQ in the germline V gene (reference sequence). The CDR3 DNA follows: TGTGCCAGCAGCCACCCCGGCCGGGATACGCAGTATTTT. Its translation: CASSHPGRDTQYF.

The chain carries TRBV12-3 or TRBV12-4 and TRBJ1-5; tentative D call: TRBD1 (5 bases). Trimming removed 6 bases at V and 6 bases at J, with 24 bases between. The CDR3 totals 17 residues. The CDR3: CASSLDPKGRRAQPQHF. CDR3 coding DNA: TGTGCCAGCAGCCTGGATCCCAAGGGGCGCAGGGCTCAGCCCCAGCATTTT.

The J gene is TRBJ2-3, the V gene TRBV9, with unresolved D. Germline-derived CDR1 and CDR2 are SGDLS and YYNGEE. V was trimmed by 5 bases and J by 2 bases, leaving 12 bases between them. The CDR3 spans 14 residues. CDR3 residues: CASSETPDTDTQYF. In nucleotides, the CDR3 is TGTGCCAGCAGTGAGACCCCTGACACAGATACGCAGTATTTT.

This chain connects TRBV6-6 to TRBJ2-4, with D perhaps matching TRBD2 (6 bases). V lost 1 base and J lost 0, with 10 bases in between. This CDR3 region has 16 residues. From germline, CDR1 is MNHNY and CDR2 SVGAGI (reference sequence). The CDR3 nucleotides are TGTGCCAGCAGTTACTTCGGGGGAGTAGCCAAAAACATTCAGTACTTC. It is translated as CASSYFGGVAKNIQYF.

V gene TRBV24-1 combines with J gene TRBJ1-5; 7 positions match TRBD1. V lost 5 bases and J lost 9; bases outside the gene matches: 12. From germline, CDR1 is KGHDR and CDR2 SFDVKD. This CDR3 spans 15 amino acids. The CDR3 DNA reads TGTGCCACCAGTGGCGGAGGGGGCCGGTTAGGGCCCCAGCATTTT. Residues: CATSGGGGRLGPQHF.

The V gene is TRBV19, the J gene TRBJ1-5; perhaps TRBD1 as D (6 bases). This CDR3 spans 15 amino acids. V dropped 6 bases and J dropped 0 bases, with 12 bases sitting between them. Germline CDR1 reads LNHDA; CDR2 reads SQIVND (reference sequence). Here the CDR3 DNA reads TGTGCCAGTAGGGGGGGACAACATAGCAATCAGCCCCAGCATTTT. As protein: CASRGGQHSNQPQHF.

The chain couples TRBV2 to TRBJ2-1; the match to TRBD2 covers 10 bases. The CDR3 is 15 residues long. Germline-derived CDR1 and CDR2 are SNHLY and FYNNEI. J was trimmed by 3 bases and V by 9 bases; bases with no gene match: 8. The DNA of the CDR3 is TGTGCCAGGGGTAACCAGCGGGAGGGCTACAATGAGCAGTTCTTC. Translation gives CARGNQREGYNEQFF.

The chain is built from TRBV4-2 and TRBJ2-7; TRBD2 aligns across 8 bases. V was clipped by 0 bases and J by 4 bases; unmatched bases: 5. The CDR3 runs 15 residues. Germline CDR1 is LGHNA and CDR2 is YNFKEQ. The CDR3 DNA is TGTGCCAGCAGCCAAGATAACCGGGAGGGATACGAGCAGTACTTC. Its protein product is CASSQDNREGYEQYF.

The chain couples TRBV11-2 to TRBJ1-6; 8 positions match TRBD1. V trimming: 4 bases; J trimming: 7 bases; junction bases outside the gene matches: 6. The CDR3 sequence is 15 residues long. Germline loops: CDR1 SGHAT, CDR2 FQNNGV. Here the CDR3 DNA reads TGTGCCAGCAGCTCTCGGACAGGGCAGAATTCACCCCTCCACTTT. Its protein product is CASSSRTGQNSPLHF.

The J gene is TRBJ1-1, the V gene TRBV10-3; 7 positions agree with TRBD1. Germline trimming cut 8 bases from V and 3 bases from J; bases unmatched to any gene: 9. CDR1 is ENHRY and CDR2 is SYGVKD in the germline V gene. This CDR3 has 14 residues. This CDR3 reads CAIRLTGSDTEAFF. The CDR3, as DNA: TGTGCCATCCGACTGACAGGGTCGGACACTGAAGCTTTCTTT.

This clonotype was seen only once. This chain uses TRBV5-1 with TRBJ2-1; 8 nucleotides align to TRBD1. CDR3 size: 14 residues. V gave up 4 bases and J gave up 8 bases; unmatched junction bases: 8. Germline-derived CDR1 and CDR2 are SGHRS and YFSETQ. CDR3 region: CASSLLTGDDEQFF. DNA for the CDR3: TGCGCCAGCAGCCTACTGACAGGGGACGATGAGCAGTTCTTC.

The chain is built from TRBV12-5 and TRBJ1-2; D is ambiguous. Germline CDR1 reads LGHNT; CDR2 reads FRNRAP. CDR3 length: 16 amino acids. Trimming removed 2 bases from V and 0 bases from J, with 13 bases in between. The CDR3 sequence: CASGLRTSDPNYGYTF. The CDR3 bases are TGTGCTAGTGGTTTGCGGACTTCAGATCCTAACTATGGCTACACCTTC.

This chain links TRBV11-1 with TRBJ2-5; D is perhaps TRBD2 (6 bases). V was shortened by 1 base and J by 2 bases, with 11 bases between the two germline ends. The germline gives CDR1 SGHAT, CDR2 FQDESV (reference sequence). The CDR3 has 15 amino acids. The CDR3 nucleotides are TGTGCCAGCAGCTTAGGAGGAGGGGTTCAAGAGACCCAGTACTTC. Translated: CASSLGGGVQETQYF.

The gene calls are TRBV24-1 and TRBJ1-1, with no clear D. V gave up 4 bases and J gave up 7 bases, with 12 bases separating them. Per the germline V gene, CDR1 is KGHDR and CDR2 is SFDVKD. CDR3 length: 13 residues. CDR3 region: CATSETVGSEAFF. CDR3 bases: TGTGCCACCAGTGAAACCGTCGGGAGTGAAGCTTTCTTT.

The sample holds one count of this clonotype. The J gene is TRBJ1-3, the V gene TRBV18; no reliable D call. CDR3 length equals 14 residues. The germline V and J ends were trimmed by 6 bases and 3 bases, with 12 bases remaining between them. Germline V CDR1 and CDR2: KGHSH, LQKENI. The CDR3 bases are TGTGCCAGCTCGCCAAAGCTTCATGGAAACACCATATATTTT. Amino acids: CASSPKLHGNTIYF.

The J gene is TRBJ2-7, the V gene TRBV10-2, with a tentative D call TRBD2 (5 bases). This CDR3 comprises 14 residues. Germline CDR1 and CDR2: WSHSY and SAAADI. With 6 bases removed from V and 3 bases from J, the gap between germline ends came to 15 bases. The DNA for the CDR3 is TGCGCCAGCAGCCGGACGGGGTCCGGCTACGAGCAGTACTTC. Its translation: CASSRTGSGYEQYF.

The chain couples TRBV19 to TRBJ2-1; 10 bases align to TRBD1. The CDR3 has 15 residues. J lost 8 bases, V lost 3 bases, and 7 bases had no gene match. CDR1 is LNHDA and CDR2 is SQIVND in the germline V gene (reference sequence). The CDR3 nucleotides are TGTGCCAGTAGTATCCCCGAGACAGGGGGCCATGAGCAGTTCTTC. It yields the protein CASSIPETGGHEQFF.

The chain links TRBV6-5 to TRBJ2-2; possibly TRBD1 for D (6 bases). The ends were cut back, 6 bases at V and 3 bases at J, with 11 bases in the middle. CDR1 MNHEY and CDR2 SVGAGI come from the germline V gene. CDR3 length: 14 residues. The CDR3, as DNA: TGTGCCAGCAGAGAGGGGGTCCACACCGGGGAGCTGTTTTTT. Encoded protein: CASREGVHTGELFF.

The CDR3 DNA reads as TGTGCCAGCAGTGTTTCCCCGGGACTAGCGTTCAATGAGCAGTTCTTC. It specifies CASSVSPGLAFNEQFF. The J gene is TRBJ2-1, the V gene TRBV5-4, with 10 bases identical to TRBD2. V was clipped by 5 bases and J by 6 bases; unmatched bases: 11. The CDR3 extends over 16 amino acids. CDR1 and CDR2 (germline): SGHNT, YYREEE (reference sequence).

The rearrangement joins TRBV2 to TRBJ2-7, with 9 bases lining up with TRBD2. The germline V gene has CDR1 SNHLY and CDR2 FYNNEI. With 3 bases clipped from V and 2 bases from J, the junction kept 2 bases outside the gene matches. The CDR3 is 14 residues long. The CDR3 reads CASSDPSGTYEQYF. The CDR3 region has the DNA TGTGCCAGCAGTGATCCTAGCGGGACCTACGAGCAGTACTTC.

The rearrangement uses TRBV28 and TRBJ2-1; 8 nucleotides match TRBD2. The V gene's germline CDR1 is MDHEN and CDR2 SYDVKM. The CDR3 contains 13 residues. With 4 bases clipped from V and 6 bases from J, the junction kept 2 bases outside the gene matches. The CDR3 loop is CASSSGTSNEQFF. The CDR3 bases are TGTGCCAGCAGTTCCGGGACTAGCAATGAGCAGTTCTTC.